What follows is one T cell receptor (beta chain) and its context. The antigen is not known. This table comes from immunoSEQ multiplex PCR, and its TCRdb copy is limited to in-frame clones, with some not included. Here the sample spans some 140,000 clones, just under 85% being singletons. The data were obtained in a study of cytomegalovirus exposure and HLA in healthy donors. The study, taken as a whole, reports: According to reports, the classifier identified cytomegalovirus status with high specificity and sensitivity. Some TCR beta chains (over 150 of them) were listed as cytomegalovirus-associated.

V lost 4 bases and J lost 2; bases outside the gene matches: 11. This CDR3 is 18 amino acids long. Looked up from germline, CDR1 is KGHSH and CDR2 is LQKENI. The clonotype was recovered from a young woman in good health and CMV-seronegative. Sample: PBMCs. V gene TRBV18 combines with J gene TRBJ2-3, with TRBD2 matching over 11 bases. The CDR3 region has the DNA TGTGCCAGCTCACTCTCAGGCACTAGCGGGGGACTCACAGATACGCAGTATTTT. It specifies CASSLSGTSGGLTDTQYF.